A selection of T cell receptor beta chains follows, all from one sample in a study of CD8 T cells in Susac syndrome. Via MiXCR, TCRdb re-called the immunoSEQ multiplex PCR reads, giving one row per CDR3 protein. The sample consists of 150,000 or so distinct CDR3 sequences, approximately 95% of them appearing once. Sequenced material: CD4+ T cells from PBMCs. All receptors derive from a human donor with Susac syndrome. Both conserved end residues are part of each CDR3. A D gene is named only where the DNA matches it firmly. The listing skips clone size in some rows; elsewhere it reads once, few, many or a size class.

-	once	TRBV4-1	TRBJ1-5	TGCGCCAGCAGCCAAGGCAGGGTTGGGACTCAGCCCCAGCATTTT	CASSQGRVGTQPQHF
-	-	TRBV30	TRBJ1-2	TGTGCCTGGAGGCGCCCAGGCTATACTAACTATGGCTACACCTTC	CAWRRPGYTNYGYTF
TRBD2	-	TRBV7-8	TRBJ2-1	TGTGCCAGCAGCTTAGATGCATCGGGACTAGCGGGAATCTACAATGAGCAGTTCTTC	CASSLDASGLAGIYNEQFF
-	-	TRBV4-1	TRBJ1-5	TGCGCCAGCAGCCAGGGAGGCAGGAGCAATCAGCCCCAGCATTTT	CASSQGGRSNQPQHF
TRBD2	-	TRBV7-2	TRBJ2-3	TGTGCCAGCAGCTTCCGACTAGCGGGAGCGCAAGATACGCAGTATTTT	CASSFRLAGAQDTQYF
-	once	TRBV20-1	TRBJ2-1	TGCAGTGCTAGCGTATCCTCCTACAATGAGCAGTTCTTC	CSASVSSYNEQFF
-	many	TRBV12-3/TRBV12-4	TRBJ2-5	TGTGCCAGCAGTTTAGAAGAGACCCAGTACTTC	CASSLEETQYF
-	-	TRBV2	TRBJ2-1	TGTGCCAGCAGACCCCACAATGAGCAGTTCTTC	CASRPHNEQFF
TRBD1	-	TRBV20-1	TRBJ1-2	TGCAGTGCTCCCAGGGGAAGGGGGCGGGAGGGTGGCTACACCTTC	CSAPRGRGREGGYTF
-	-	TRBV7-2	TRBJ1-2	TGTGCCAGCAGCCCTCGGGGGCAAGGCTACACCTTC	CASSPRGQGYTF
TRBD1	-	TRBV30	TRBJ1-2	TGTGCCTGGAGCGGCACAGGGGGCCACAACTATGGCTACACCTTC	CAWSGTGGHNYGYTF
TRBD1	once	TRBV20-1	TRBJ2-2	TGCAGTGCCAAAGGACAGGGCCATAACACCGGGGAGCTGTTTTTT	CSAKGQGHNTGELFF
-	-	TRBV30	TRBJ2-1	TGTGCCTGGAGCGTCGGAATTAGCAATGGGCAGTTCTTC	CAWSVGISNGQFF
-	-	TRBV24-1	TRBJ2-2	TGTGCCTCACAGGGATGGAGCACCGGGGAGCTGTTTTTT	CASQGWSTGELFF
-	-	TRBV14	TRBJ2-5	TGTGCCAGCAGCCGCCGAATCGGGGAGACCCAGTACTTC	CASSRRIGETQYF
TRBD2	-	TRBV12-3/TRBV12-4	TRBJ2-5	TGTGCCAGCAGTTCGGGACTAGCGGGAGGCCGGGACCAGTACTTC	CASSSGLAGGRDQYF
-	-	TRBV7-9	TRBJ2-7	TGTGCCAGCACCGTTGGGACGGCAGGACGTTCCTACGAGCAGTACTTC	CASTVGTAGRSYEQYF
TRBD1	-	TRBV19	TRBJ1-1	TGTGCCAGTAGTGCGGACAGGGTGAGAACTGAAGCTTTCTTT	CASSADRVRTEAFF
-	once	TRBV4-1	TRBJ2-7	TGCGCCAGCAGCCAAGGTATTTTTGGCTACGAGCAGTACTTC	CASSQGIFGYEQYF